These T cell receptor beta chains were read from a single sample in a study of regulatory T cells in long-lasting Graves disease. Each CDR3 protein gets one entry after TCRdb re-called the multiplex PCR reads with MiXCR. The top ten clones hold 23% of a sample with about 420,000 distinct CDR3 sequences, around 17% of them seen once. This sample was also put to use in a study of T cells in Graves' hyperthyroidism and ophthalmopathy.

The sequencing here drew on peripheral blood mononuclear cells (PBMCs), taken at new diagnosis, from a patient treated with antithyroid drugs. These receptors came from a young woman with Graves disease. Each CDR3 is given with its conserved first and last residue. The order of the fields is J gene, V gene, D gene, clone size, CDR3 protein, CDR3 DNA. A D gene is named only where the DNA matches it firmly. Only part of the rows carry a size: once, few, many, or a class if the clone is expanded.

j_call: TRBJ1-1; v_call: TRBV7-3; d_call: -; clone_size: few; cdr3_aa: CASSLTPGTTEAFF; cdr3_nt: TGTGCCAGCAGCTTAACCCCAGGGACCACTGAAGCTTTCTTT
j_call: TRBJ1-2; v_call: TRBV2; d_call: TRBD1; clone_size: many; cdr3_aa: CASSEAPTGVGGYTF; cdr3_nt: TGTGCCAGCAGTGAAGCGCCGACAGGGGTAGGAGGCTACACCTTC
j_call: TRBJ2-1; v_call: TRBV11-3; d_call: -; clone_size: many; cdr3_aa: CASSLTPDRDSNNEQFF; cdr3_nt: TGTGCCAGCAGCTTAACACCGGATAGGGATAGCAACAATGAGCAGTTCTTC
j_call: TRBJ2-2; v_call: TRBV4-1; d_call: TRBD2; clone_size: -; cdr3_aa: CASRKAGGNTGELFF; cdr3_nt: TGCGCCAGCAGAAAAGCGGGAGGGAACACCGGGGAGCTGTTTTTT
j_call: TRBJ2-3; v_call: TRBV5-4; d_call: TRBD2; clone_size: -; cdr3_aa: CASSSPPGLAETDTQYF; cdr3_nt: TGTGCCAGCAGCTCCCCACCGGGACTAGCGGAAACAGATACGCAGTATTTT
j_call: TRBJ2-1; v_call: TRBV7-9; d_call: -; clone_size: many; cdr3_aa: CASSFGLTKYNEQFF; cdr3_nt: TGTGCCAGCAGCTTTGGACTCACCAAATACAATGAGCAGTTCTTC
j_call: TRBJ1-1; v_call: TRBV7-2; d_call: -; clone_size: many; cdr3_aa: CASSLGPSNRLEAFF; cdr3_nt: TGTGCCAGCAGCTTGGGTCCTTCCAATAGACTCGAAGCTTTCTTT
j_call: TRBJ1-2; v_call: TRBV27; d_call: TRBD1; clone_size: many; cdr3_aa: CASSVSTRGRGYGYTF; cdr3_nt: TGTGCCAGCAGTGTATCTACCAGGGGGCGCGGGTATGGCTACACCTTC
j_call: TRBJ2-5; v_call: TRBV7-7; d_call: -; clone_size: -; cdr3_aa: CASSQVELETQYF; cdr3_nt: TGTGCTAGCAGCCAGGTAGAGCTAGAGACCCAGTACTTC
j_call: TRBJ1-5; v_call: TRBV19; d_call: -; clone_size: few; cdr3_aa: CASKSQLYSNQPQHF; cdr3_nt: TGTGCCAGTAAATCACAGCTTTATAGCAATCAGCCCCAGCATTTT
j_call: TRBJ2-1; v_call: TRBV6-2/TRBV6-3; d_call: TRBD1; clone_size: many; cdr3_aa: CASSHGQGPYNEQFF; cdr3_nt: TGTGCCAGCAGTCATGGACAGGGGCCCTACAATGAGCAGTTCTTC
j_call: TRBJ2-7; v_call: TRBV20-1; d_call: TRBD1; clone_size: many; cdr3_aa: CSVRQGAGTYEQYF; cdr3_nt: TGCAGTGTCCGACAGGGGGCAGGGACCTACGAGCAGTACTTC
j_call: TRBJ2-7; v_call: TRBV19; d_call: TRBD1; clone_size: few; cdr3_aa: CASSNPGQGPYEQYF; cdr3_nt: TGTGCCAGTAGCAATCCGGGACAGGGGCCCTACGAGCAGTACTTC